This is a list of T cell receptor beta chains from one sample in a study of graft-versus-host responses after intestinal transplantation. The antigens for these receptors are not known. TCRdb's copy holds only in-frame clones and misses some; the assay was immunoSEQ multiplex PCR. The sample carries approximately 89,000 clones, 90% to 95% recorded once. The material was unstimulated CD8+ T cells sorted from spleen or lymph node cells, obtained before transplant. The receptor set was obtained from a human donor who was the organ donor for an intestinal transplant. CDR3s include the opening cysteine and the closing phenylalanine or tryptophan. The order of the fields is J gene, D gene, V gene, clone size, CDR3 protein, CDR3 DNA. The D gene is left open where the match is weak. Size tells how often a clone was seen (once, few, many) or the class of an expanded clone, and some rows leave it out.

>TRBJ2-7|TRBD1|TRBV5-1|NA
CASSLGQGATHYEQYF
TGCGCCAGCAGCTTGGGACAGGGGGCCACCCACTACGAGCAGTACTTC
>TRBJ2-1|NA|TRBV6-1|NA
CASSESLGGRDEQFF
TGTGCCAGCAGTGAAAGTCTGGGAGGTCGGGATGAGCAGTTCTTC
>TRBJ1-2|NA|TRBV5-6|few
CASSLLQPPYGYTF
TGTGCCAGCAGCTTGTTACAGCCACCCTATGGCTACACCTTC
>TRBJ2-3|NA|TRBV7-9|NA
CASSLVALARATDTQYF
TGTGCCAGCAGCTTAGTCGCGCTAGCTCGGGCCACAGATACGCAGTATTTT
>TRBJ2-7|NA|TRBV4-1|NA
CASSQDPSGGLIGEQYF
TGCGCCAGCAGCCAAGATCCCTCCGGGGGGCTTATAGGCGAGCAGTACTTC
>TRBJ2-6|NA|TRBV6-1|once
CASSDPYLYSGANVLTF
TGTGCCAGCAGTGATCCCTACTTATACTCTGGGGCCAACGTCCTGACTTTC
>TRBJ1-1|NA|TRBV6-6|NA
CASSSAEAFF
TGTGCCAGCAGTTCCGCTGAAGCTTTCTTT
>TRBJ2-5|TRBD2|TRBV13|NA
CASSGRLAGEETQYF
TGTGCCAGCAGCGGCCGACTAGCGGGGGAAGAGACCCAGTACTTC
>TRBJ2-5|TRBD2|TRBV2|NA
CASSERSIAGVLRETQYF
TGTGCCAGCAGTGAACGGTCGATAGCGGGAGTTTTGCGAGAGACCCAGTACTTC
>TRBJ1-1|NA|TRBV19|NA
CASTLTGNTEAFF
TGTGCCAGTACCCTCACAGGGAACACTGAAGCTTTCTTT
>TRBJ1-5|NA|TRBV7-9|NA
CASSLGQNQPQHF
TGTGCCAGCAGCTTGGGACAAAATCAGCCCCAGCATTTT
>TRBJ2-1|TRBD2|TRBV28|NA
CASRLAPGLAFDEQFF
TGTGCCAGCAGGCTAGCCCCGGGACTAGCGTTCGATGAGCAGTTCTTC
>TRBJ1-5|NA|TRBV6-5|NA
CASSYNGGDQPQHF
TGTGCCAGCAGTTACAACGGGGGGGATCAGCCCCAGCATTTT
>TRBJ2-1|NA|TRBV5-5|NA
CASSDEGIGGEQFF
TGTGCCAGCAGCGATGAGGGGATAGGGGGTGAGCAGTTCTTC
>TRBJ2-1|TRBD2|TRBV28|NA
CAAKGLAGAYNEQFF
TGTGCCGCAAAGGGGCTAGCGGGAGCCTACAATGAGCAGTTCTTC
>TRBJ2-1|TRBD2|TRBV4-2|once
CASSQSGGGYGEQFF
TGTGCCAGCAGCCAATCCGGCGGGGGGTACGGTGAGCAGTTCTTC
>TRBJ2-1|NA|TRBV6-1|NA
CASRHWAGYNEQFF
TGTGCCAGCAGGCACTGGGCTGGCTACAATGAGCAGTTCTTC
>TRBJ2-1|NA|TRBV9|NA
CASSAGYNEQFF
TGTGCCAGCAGCGCGGGCTACAATGAGCAGTTCTTC
>TRBJ2-2|NA|TRBV28|NA
CASSGPTSDTGELFF
TGTGCCAGCAGCGGCCCTACTAGTGACACCGGGGAGCTGTTTTTT
>TRBJ2-5|NA|TRBV7-8|NA
CASSFRGTQYF
TGTGCCAGCAGCTTCAGGGGGACCCAGTACTTC
>TRBJ1-1|NA|TRBV4-1|once
CASRPNRENTEAFF
TGCGCCAGCAGACCCAACAGGGAGAACACTGAAGCTTTCTTT
>TRBJ1-5|TRBD1|TRBV7-9|NA
CASSLARGTGVRSNQPQHF
TGTGCCAGCAGCTTAGCGCGGGGGACAGGGGTAAGGAGCAATCAGCCCCAGCATTTT
>TRBJ2-3|NA|TRBV4-1|NA
CASSQIFRQASTDTQYF
TGCGCCAGCAGCCAGATATTCCGACAGGCCAGCACAGATACGCAGTATTTT
>TRBJ2-3|NA|TRBV4-1|NA
CASSQDPGTDTQYF
TGCGCCAGCAGCCAAGATCCGGGCACAGATACGCAGTATTTT
>TRBJ2-5|TRBD2|TRBV5-4|NA
CASSSNLAGAETQYF
TGTGCCAGCAGCTCTAATTTAGCGGGAGCAGAGACCCAGTACTTC
>TRBJ2-5|NA|TRBV9|NA
CASSESGDGETQYF
TGTGCCAGCAGCGAATCAGGGGACGGAGAGACCCAGTACTTC